What follows is one T cell receptor (beta chain) and its context. Its specificity is not known. The CDR3 runs 14 residues. Trimming shortened V by 3 bases and J by 8 bases, and 14 bases separated the two germline ends. Germline V lookup: CDR1 SNHLY, CDR2 FYNNEI. The record originates from a study of cytomegalovirus exposure and HLA in healthy donors. Study at large: Later analysis reported that the 130 or so validation repertoires shared the platform of the roughly 630 first-cohort repertoires.

Profiled with immunoSEQ multiplex PCR; TCRdb holds only in-frame clones, not every one. The table has some 330,000 clones, roughly 85% seen once. Study-wide results and limits: Using the classifier, cytomegalovirus status was reportedly diagnosed with high specificity and sensitivity. In vitro checks showed that a few CMV-associated chains really do target CMV antigens.

This sequence originates from a young woman in good health and CMV-seronegative. Material for sequencing was PBMCs. J is TRBJ2-1 and V is TRBV2; D is undetermined. CDR3 protein: CASSDPRQLYEQFF. CDR3 DNA: TGTGCCAGCAGTGACCCTAGGCAGCTTTATGAGCAGTTCTTC. The whole variable domain, remainder taken from reference TRBV2 and TRBJ2-1, is EPEVTQTPSHQVTQMGQEVILRCVPISNHLYFYWYRQILGQKVEFLVSFYNNEISEKSEIFDDQFSVERPDGSNFTLKIRSTKLEDSAMYFCASSDPRQLYEQFFGPGTRLTVL.